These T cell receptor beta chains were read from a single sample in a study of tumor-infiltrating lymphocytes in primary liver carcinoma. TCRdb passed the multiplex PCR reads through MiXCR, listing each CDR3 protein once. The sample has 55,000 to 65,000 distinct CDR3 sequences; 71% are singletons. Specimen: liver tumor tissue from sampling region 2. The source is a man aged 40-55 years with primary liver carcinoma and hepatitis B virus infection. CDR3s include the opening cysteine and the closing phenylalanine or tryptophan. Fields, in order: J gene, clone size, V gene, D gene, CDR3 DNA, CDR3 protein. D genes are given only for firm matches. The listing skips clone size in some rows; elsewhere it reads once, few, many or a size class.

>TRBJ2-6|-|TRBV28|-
TGTGCTAGCTCCGCCTCTGAGGCCAACGTCCTGACTTTC
CASSASEANVLTF
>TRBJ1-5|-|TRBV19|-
TGTGCCAGTAGTATGCTGGGATCCAAGCCCCAGCATTTT
CASSMLGSKPQHF
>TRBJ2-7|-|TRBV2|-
TGTGCCAGCAACGCTAGGGCAGGATACGATCAGTACTTC
CASNARAGYDQYF
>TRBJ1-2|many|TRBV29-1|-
TGCAGCGTGTATCTTGCTCGCGACTATGGCTACACCTTC
CSVYLARDYGYTF
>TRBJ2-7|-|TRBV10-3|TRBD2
TGTCCCATCAGTGAGAGGCTAGCGGATCGTCGGAACGAGCAGTACTTC
CPISERLADRRNEQYF
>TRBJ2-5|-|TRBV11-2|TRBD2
TGTGCCAGCAGTAAAACTTCCGGCGGGGGGAAAGAGACCCAGTACTTC
CASSKTSGGGKETQYF
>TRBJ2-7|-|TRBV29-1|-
TGCAGCGTTACAGGGGAGGCCTCCTACAAGCAGTACTTC
CSVTGEASYKQYF
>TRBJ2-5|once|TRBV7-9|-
TGTGCCAGCGGCAGGGGGGGACTCCAGGAGACCCAGTACTTC
CASGRGGLQETQYF
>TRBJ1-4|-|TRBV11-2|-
TGTGCCAGCAGCATGACTCCAGTAGGAACAAATGAAAAGCTGTTTTTC
CASSMTPVGTNEKLFF
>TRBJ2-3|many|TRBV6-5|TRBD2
TGTGCCAGCAACCCAGGACTAGCGGGAACAGATACGCAGTATTTT
CASNPGLAGTDTQYF
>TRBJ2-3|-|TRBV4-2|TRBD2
TGTGCCAGTAGCCAAATGGTGCTTCTAGCGGGAGCGACAGATACGCAGTATTTT
CASSQMVLLAGATDTQYF
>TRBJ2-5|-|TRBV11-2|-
TGTGCCACCAGCCAAGCTCCTGGTGGGGGGAAAGATACCCAGTACTTC
CATSQAPGGGKDTQYF
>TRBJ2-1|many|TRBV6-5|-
TGTGCCAGCAGTTACTCGGGCACCGGTACCTACAATGAGCAGTTCTTC
CASSYSGTGTYNEQFF
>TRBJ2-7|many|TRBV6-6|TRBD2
TGTGCCAGCAGTCCTAAAGCGGGGCTTGAAACGGGTAACGAGCAGTACTTC
CASSPKAGLETGNEQYF
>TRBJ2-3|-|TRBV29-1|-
TGCAGCGTTGAAATGGGAGTAAGCGCAGATACGCAGTATTTT
CSVEMGVSADTQYF
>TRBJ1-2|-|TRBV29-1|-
TGCAGCGTGTGGGAACCGGGCCAGGACTATGCCTACACCTTC
CSVWEPGQDYAYTF
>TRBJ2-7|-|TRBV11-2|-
TGCGCCAGCAGCCTGACCCGGGGACTGGGCTACAAGCAGTACTTC
CASSLTRGLGYKQYF
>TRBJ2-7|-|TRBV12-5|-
TGTGCCAGTGACGGGACCGGTTCCTGCGAGCAGTACTTC
CASDGTGSCEQYF
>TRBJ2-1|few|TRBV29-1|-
TGCAGCGTTGGAGAGGTATACAAAGAGCAGTTCTTC
CSVGEVYKEQFF
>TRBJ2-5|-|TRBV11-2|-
TGTGCCAGCAGATCTCGGGACTCGCCCCACCAAGAGACCCGGTACTTC
CASRSRDSPHQETRYF
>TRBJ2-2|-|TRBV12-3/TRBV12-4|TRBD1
TGTGCCAGCAGTTTTATCGGACACAGGGGGCTAAGAACCGGGGAGCTGTTTTTT
CASSFIGHRGLRTGELFF
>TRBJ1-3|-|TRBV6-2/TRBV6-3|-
TGTGACAGCAGCTACTCGGGACCGTGGTCTGACACCATATATTTT
CDSSYSGPWSDTIYF
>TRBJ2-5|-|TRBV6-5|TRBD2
TGTATCAGCAGTAGCGGGATCCAAGAGACCCAGTACTTC
CISSSGIQETQYF
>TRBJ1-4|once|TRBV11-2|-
TGTGGCAGCAGCTTAGGCGGGTTTGCTAATGAAAAACTGTTTTTT
CGSSLGGFANEKLFF
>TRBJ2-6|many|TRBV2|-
TGTGCCAGCAGGGGCAACGTCCTGACTTTC
CASRGNVLTF
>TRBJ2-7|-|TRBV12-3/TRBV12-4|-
TGTGTCAGCAGCATCCCGGGACTCCCATACGAGCAGTACTTC
CVSSIPGLPYEQYF
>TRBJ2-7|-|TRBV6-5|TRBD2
TGTGCCAGCAACAAACGGGGTCCGGCTAGCGGGGACTACGAGCAGTACTTC
CASNKRGPASGDYEQYF
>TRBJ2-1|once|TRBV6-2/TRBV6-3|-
TGTGCAAGCAGTCCGAGACTAGGGGGGGATGAGCAGTTATTC
CASSPRLGGDEQLF
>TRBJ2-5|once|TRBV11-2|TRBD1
TGTGCCAGCACTCAGTGGGGACAGGGCAATGAGCAGTACTTC
CASTQWGQGNEQYF
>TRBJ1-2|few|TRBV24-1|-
TGTGCCACCACGGATGGCTATGGCTACACCTTC
CATTDGYGYTF
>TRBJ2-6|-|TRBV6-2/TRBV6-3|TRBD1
TGTGCCAGCGGTTACCGGCAGGGGGTTGCTGGGGCCAACGTCTTGACTTTC
CASGYRQGVAGANVLTF
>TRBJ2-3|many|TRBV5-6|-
TGTGCCAGCAGCTCGCCGGGACACCAACTACGCACAGATACGCAGTATTTT
CASSSPGHQLRTDTQYF
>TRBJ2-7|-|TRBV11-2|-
TGTGCCAGCAGCTTCATACGGGGGACCATACATAATGAGCAGTACTTC
CASSFIRGTIHNEQYF
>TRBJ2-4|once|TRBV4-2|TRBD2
TGTCCCAGCAGCCTCACAGCGGGAGTTTATGACATTCAGTACTTC
CPSSLTAGVYDIQYF
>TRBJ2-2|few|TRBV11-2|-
TGTGCCAGTAGCTTTGCGGGATCGAACACCTGGGAGCTGTTTTTC
CASSFAGSNTWELFF
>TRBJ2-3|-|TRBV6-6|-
TGTGTCAGCAGTTACTCGGGTGCGCCCGACGCACGGAGAGATACGCTGTATTTT
CVSSYSGAPDARRDTLYF
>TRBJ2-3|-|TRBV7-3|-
TGTGCCAGCAGCTTAGGCGGACCCACAGATACGCAGTATTTT
CASSLGGPTDTQYF
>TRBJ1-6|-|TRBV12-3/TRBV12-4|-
TGCGCCAGCATTCCAAGCGGGGCTGGGACACCCCTCCACTTT
CASIPSGAGTPLHF
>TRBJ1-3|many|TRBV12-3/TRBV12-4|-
TGTGCCAGCACTGGGAACTCTGGAAACACCATATATTTT
CASTGNSGNTIYF
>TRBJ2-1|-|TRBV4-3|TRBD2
TGCGCCAGCAGCCAGGGCGCTAGCGGGAGATTGAATGAGCAGTTCTTC
CASSQGASGRLNEQFF
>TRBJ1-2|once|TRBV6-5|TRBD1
TGTGCCGGCGGCGGGACAGGGTGTTTCTATGGCTACACCTTC
CAGGGTGCFYGYTF
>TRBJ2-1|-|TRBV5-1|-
TGTGCCAGCAGCTTGGTTGCGGAGCCCTACAATGAGCAGTTCTTC
CASSLVAEPYNEQFF